One sample yielded the 28 T cell receptor beta chains listed below, sequenced in a study of T cell changes during pregnancy in multiple sclerosis. Generated by immunoSEQ multiplex PCR, the TCRdb table keeps only in-frame clones and is missing some. The sample records approximately 15,000 clones, roughly 80% being singletons. The sequenced sample was CD8+ T cells from peripheral blood mononuclear cells, obtained in the third trimester of pregnancy. Receptor source: a female donor in good health, enrolled as a control in a pregnancy study.

This chain links TRBV19 with TRBJ1-1; D is undetermined. The CDR3 runs 13 residues. Trimming took 5 bases from V and 0 from J, leaving 7 bases between them. The germline V gene encodes CDR1 LNHDA and CDR2 SQIVND (reference sequence). The CDR3 reads CASSYTMNTEAFF. In DNA, the CDR3 is TGTGCCAGTAGTTACACCATGAACACTGAAGCTTTCTTT.

The chain is built from TRBV7-8 and TRBJ1-4; a possible D gene is TRBD1 (6 bases). There are 15 residues in the CDR3. Trimming removed 5 bases from V and 0 bases from J, with 10 bases in between. CDR1 is SGHVS, CDR2 FQNEAQ, per germline. The CDR3 region has the DNA TGTGCCAGCAGCGCGGACAGAGCAACTAATGAAAAACTGTTTTTT. Protein sequence: CASSADRATNEKLFF. Filled out from reference TRBV7-8 and TRBJ1-4, the complete variable domain reads GAGVSQSPRYKVAKRGQDVALRCDPISGHVSLFWYQQALGQGPEFLTYFQNEAQLDKSGLPSDRFFAERPEGSVSTLKIQRTQQEDSAVYLCASSADRATNEKLFFGSGTQLSVL.

In its sample, this clone is medium-sized. This sequence joins TRBV7-6 and TRBJ1-6; 12 bases align to TRBD1. This CDR3 comprises 15 residues. Germline CDR1 is SGHVS and CDR2 is FNYEAQ. V was pared by 5 bases and J by 10 bases, with 6 bases of the junction left unmatched. CDR3 DNA: TGTGCCAGCAGCCCCAGGGACAGGGGGCTGTCACCCCTCCACTTT. Protein product: CASSPRDRGLSPLHF.

DNA for the CDR3: TGTGCCAGCAGCTACAACAGGAATAACTATGGCTACACCTTC. It translates to CASSYNRNNYGYTF. The chain joins TRBV5-4 to TRBJ1-2, with TRBD1 as a possible D gene (5 bases). This CDR3 is built from 14 residues. Trimming shortened V by 3 bases and J by 1 base, and 10 bases separated the two germline ends. CDR1 is SGHNT and CDR2 is YYREEE in the germline V gene (reference sequence).

The genes are TRBV27 and TRBJ1-2; D is possibly TRBD1 (5 bases). Germline V gene lookup returns CDR1 MNHEY and CDR2 SMNVEV (reference sequence). This CDR3 spans 12 amino acids. Trimming took 4 bases from V and 7 from J, leaving 10 bases between them. The CDR3 here is CASSYVGGGYTF. DNA of the CDR3: TGTGCCAGCAGTTACGTCGGGGGTGGCTACACCTTC.

Sample share makes this clone medium-sized. The CDR3 spells CASSLDPGHTPQETQYF. The CDR3 coding sequence is TGCGCCAGCAGCTTGGATCCGGGACACACGCCTCAAGAGACCCAGTACTTC. The chain carries TRBV5-1 and TRBJ2-5, with D possibly TRBD1 on 6 matching bases. Germline values: CDR1 SGHRS, CDR2 YFSETQ. The length of the CDR3 is 17 residues. V was pared by 0 bases and J by 2 bases, with 17 bases between. Complete variable domain (other parts from reference TRBV5-1 and TRBJ2-5): KAGVTQTPRYLIKTRGQQVTLSCSPISGHRSVSWYQQTPGQGLQFLFEYFSETQRNKGNFPGRFSGRQFSNSRSEMNVSTLELGDSALYLCASSLDPGHTPQETQYFGPGTRLLVL.

This chain joins TRBV9 and TRBJ1-2, with 7 nucleotides matching TRBD1. V was clipped by 3 bases and J by 8 bases; unmatched bases: 4. The CDR3 length is 12 residues. Germline-derived CDR1 and CDR2 are SGDLS and YYNGEE. The CDR3 coding sequence is TGTGCCAGCAGCGCGACAGGGTACGGCTACACCTTC. This gives the protein CASSATGYGYTF.

This clone was seen only once. This chain uses TRBV7-8 with TRBJ2-1, with 11 bases fitting TRBD2. The CDR3 loop spans 17 amino acids. With 2 bases clipped from V and 3 bases from J, the junction kept 6 bases outside the gene matches. Germline values: CDR1 SGHVS, CDR2 FQNEAQ. The CDR3 DNA reads as TGTGCCAGCAGCTTACGGGTAGCGGGAGGGCGCTACAATGAGCAGTTCTTC. Its protein product is CASSLRVAGGRYNEQFF.

The V and J genes are TRBV13 and TRBJ2-1, with 10 bases matching TRBD1. CDR1 and CDR2 from the germline V gene are PRHDT and FYEKMQ (reference sequence). The V segment lost 5 bases and the J segment 10 bases; nucleotides outside the gene matches: 11. This CDR3 contains 15 residues. DNA for the CDR3: TGTGCCAGCAGCCTGGGACAGGGGATAGATGAGGAGCAGTTCTTC. Translating it yields CASSLGQGIDEEQFF.

This clone has a single count. This rearrangement joins TRBV5-1 to TRBJ2-6; D might be TRBD1 (7 bases). The CDR3 contains 18 residues. Germline V gene data show CDR1 as SGHRS and CDR2 as YFSETQ. V lost 0 bases to trimming and J lost 2 bases, with 15 bases between them. CDR3 DNA sequence: TGCGCCAGCAGCTTGGGGGCAGGGGGGAAGACTGGGGCCAACGTCCTGACTTTC. Translating gives CASSLGAGGKTGANVLTF.

The chain carries TRBV7-9 and TRBJ1-1; 8 bases map to TRBD1. The CDR3 is 12 amino acids. J gave up 10 bases and V 5 bases, and 6 bases lay outside the gene matches. CDR1 SEHNR and CDR2 FQNEAQ come from the germline V gene (reference sequence). The CDR3 coding sequence is TGTGCCAGCAGCCCAGGGGGCGAGCTAGCTTTCTTT. Translated: CASSPGGELAFF.

This rearrangement joins TRBV4-2 to TRBJ2-1, with 7 bases lining up with TRBD2. The CDR3 runs to 17 residues. Looked up from germline, CDR1 is LGHNA and CDR2 is YNFKEQ. Germline trimming cut 3 bases from V and 0 bases from J; bases unmatched to any gene: 8. CDR3 in amino acids: CASSHLLAASSYNEQFF. The CDR3, as DNA: TGTGCCAGCAGCCACCTCCTAGCGGCGAGCTCCTACAATGAGCAGTTCTTC.

The chain employs TRBV19 and TRBJ1-1, with D possibly TRBD1 on 5 matching bases. Trimming removed 3 bases at V and 4 bases at J, with 15 bases between. Per the germline V gene, CDR1 is LNHDA and CDR2 is SQIVND (reference sequence). CDR3 length: 15 residues. CDR3 nucleotides: TGTGCCAGTAGTATCCTTGACAGTCCTTCCACTGAAGCTTTCTTT. Translating gives CASSILDSPSTEAFF.

This sequence joins TRBV29-1 and TRBJ1-2; a possible D gene is TRBD1 (5 bases). Germline V gene sequence: CDR1 SQVTM, CDR2 ANQGSEA. The CDR3 is 13 amino acids. With 1 base removed from V and 2 bases from J, the gap between germline ends came to 8 bases. Here the CDR3 DNA reads TGCAGCGTTGAAGTTGCAGGGAACTATGGCTACACCTTC. It encodes CSVEVAGNYGYTF. The full variable domain, completed using reference TRBV29-1 and TRBJ1-2, is SAVISQKPSRDICQRGTSLTIQCQVDSQVTMMFWYRQQPGQSLTLIATANQGSEATYESGFVIDKFPISRPNLTFSTLTVSNMSPEDSSIYLCSVEVAGNYGYTFGSGTRLTVV.

The gene calls are TRBV10-2 and TRBJ1-1, with D tentatively TRBD1 (6 bases). CDR1 is WSHSY, CDR2 SAAADI, per germline. The CDR3 spans 13 residues. Trimming cost V 7 bases and J 4 bases, with 13 bases left between them. CDR3 coding DNA: TGCGCCAGCAAGCGGGACATTTCCACTGAAGCTTTCTTT. This codes for CASKRDISTEAFF.

The rearrangement uses TRBV6-5 and TRBJ1-1, with unresolved D. This CDR3 spans 14 amino acids. Germline loops: CDR1 MNHEY, CDR2 SVGAGI. With 4 bases removed from V and 6 bases from J, the gap between germline ends came to 15 bases. The CDR3, as DNA: TGTGCCAGCAGTTTCCTAACTCCAAACTCTGAAGCTTTCTTT. It codes for CASSFLTPNSEAFF.

The chain is built from TRBV19 and TRBJ2-3; tentative D call: TRBD1 (5 bases). CDR3 length equals 13 residues. Germline V gives CDR1 LNHDA, CDR2 SQIVND (reference sequence). V gave up 4 bases and J gave up 4 bases, with 9 bases separating them. CDR3 region: CASSRGQADTQYF. As DNA, the CDR3 is TGTGCCAGTAGTAGAGGACAAGCAGATACGCAGTATTTT.

This chain's CDR3 is CATRTSGGAPRTDTQYF. The CDR3 DNA is TGTGCCACCCGGACTAGCGGGGGGGCCCCTCGCACAGATACGCAGTATTTT. The chain links TRBV19 to TRBJ2-3, with 15 bases aligning to TRBD2. The length of the CDR3 is 17 residues. Germline V gene data show CDR1 as LNHDA and CDR2 as SQIVND (reference sequence). Trimming cost V 10 bases and J 1 base; bases outside gene matches: 9.

The chain carries TRBV27 and TRBJ2-1; D may be TRBD1 (5 bases). Germline V gene sequence: CDR1 MNHEY, CDR2 SMNVEV (reference sequence). Trimming pared 5 bases from V and 7 bases from J, leaving 15 bases between. The CDR3 consists of 14 residues. CDR3: CASSGQDPGNEQFF. The CDR3 region has the DNA TGTGCCAGCAGTGGGCAGGACCCAGGGAATGAGCAGTTCTTC.

The chain recombines TRBV6-5 with TRBJ2-7; TRBD1 is a possible D gene (5 bases). The CDR3 runs to 15 residues. V was cut by 2 bases and J by 0 bases, with 11 bases left in between. The germline V gene has CDR1 MNHEY and CDR2 SVGAGI. The CDR3 DNA reads TGTGCCAGCAGTTACGGTGACAGCTACTCCTACGAGCAGTACTTC. It yields the protein CASSYGDSYSYEQYF.

The gene calls are TRBV19 and TRBJ2-7; possibly TRBD1 for D (5 bases). V was trimmed by 5 bases and J by 4 bases, leaving 15 bases between them. Germline assignment: CDR1 LNHDA and CDR2 SQIVND (reference sequence). The CDR3 length is 14 residues. The CDR3 coding sequence is TGTGCCAGTAGTGACACAGGACGGAGATACGAGCAGTACTTC. It codes for CASSDTGRRYEQYF.

The genes are TRBV27 and TRBJ2-1, with 7 bases that match TRBD1. Germline loops: CDR1 MNHEY, CDR2 SMNVEV (reference sequence). This CDR3 is 13 amino acids long. The J segment lost 5 bases and the V segment lost 5 bases, leaving 3 bases of the junction unmatched. In DNA, the CDR3 is TGTGCCAGCAGTGTCACAGGGGACAATGAGCAGTTCTTC. Its translation: CASSVTGDNEQFF.

V gene TRBV6-4 combines with J gene TRBJ2-1, with D perhaps TRBD1 (5 bases). This CDR3 spans 14 amino acids. The germline V and J ends were trimmed by 2 bases and 7 bases, with 12 bases remaining between them. Germline CDR1 reads MRHNA; CDR2 reads SNTAGT. CDR3 in DNA: TGTGCCAGCAGTGACGGCCAGGGTTGGAATGAGCAGTTCTTC. This gives the protein CASSDGQGWNEQFF.

This chain connects TRBV27 to TRBJ1-1; D remains unclear. Germline V CDR1 and CDR2: MNHEY, SMNVEV (reference sequence). V was trimmed by 6 bases and J by 2 bases, leaving 10 bases between them. The CDR3 covers 13 residues. The CDR3 sequence is CASSLGINTEAFF. CDR3 bases: TGTGCCAGCAGCCTCGGGATCAACACTGAAGCTTTCTTT.

CDR3 loop: CASSESPTRGRSFETQYF. The CDR3, as DNA: TGTGCCAGCAGTGAAAGCCCTACTAGAGGTCGAAGTTTTGAGACCCAGTACTTC. The rearrangement links TRBV6-1 to TRBJ2-5, with D maybe TRBD2 (5 bases). V was cut by 2 bases and J by 5 bases, with 24 bases left in between. CDR3 length equals 18 residues. The germline CDR1 and CDR2 sequences are MNHNS and SASEGT.

The rearrangement links TRBV9 to TRBJ1-2; D perhaps matches TRBD1 (5 bases). Per germline, CDR1 SGDLS and CDR2 YYNGEE. This CDR3 is 16 amino acids long. V was trimmed by 4 bases and J by 1 base, leaving 17 bases between them. In nucleotides, the CDR3 is TGTGCCAGCAGCTCTCGAGGGGACTCCTTTAACTATGGCTACACCTTC. Its translation: CASSSRGDSFNYGYTF.

The rearrangement links TRBV7-9 to TRBJ1-1, with 11 bases matching TRBD1. In germline, CDR1 is SEHNR, CDR2 FQNEAQ (reference sequence). V lost 4 bases to trimming and J lost 6 bases; unmatched junction nucleotides: 10. This CDR3 is 16 amino acids long. CDR3 coding DNA: TGTGCCAGCAGCTCCCGGGACAGGGGGGATCGGGCTGAAGCTTTCTTT. Protein sequence: CASSSRDRGDRAEAFF.

The gene calls are TRBV27 and TRBJ2-1, with 7 bases that match TRBD2. In germline, CDR1 is MNHEY, CDR2 SMNVEV (reference sequence). The CDR3 sequence is 17 residues long. V lost 5 bases and J lost 3; bases outside the gene matches: 13. The DNA of the CDR3 is TGTGCCAGCAGTCCGAGTCTAGCGGAGGCGGGCTACAATGAGCAGTTCTTC. It encodes CASSPSLAEAGYNEQFF.